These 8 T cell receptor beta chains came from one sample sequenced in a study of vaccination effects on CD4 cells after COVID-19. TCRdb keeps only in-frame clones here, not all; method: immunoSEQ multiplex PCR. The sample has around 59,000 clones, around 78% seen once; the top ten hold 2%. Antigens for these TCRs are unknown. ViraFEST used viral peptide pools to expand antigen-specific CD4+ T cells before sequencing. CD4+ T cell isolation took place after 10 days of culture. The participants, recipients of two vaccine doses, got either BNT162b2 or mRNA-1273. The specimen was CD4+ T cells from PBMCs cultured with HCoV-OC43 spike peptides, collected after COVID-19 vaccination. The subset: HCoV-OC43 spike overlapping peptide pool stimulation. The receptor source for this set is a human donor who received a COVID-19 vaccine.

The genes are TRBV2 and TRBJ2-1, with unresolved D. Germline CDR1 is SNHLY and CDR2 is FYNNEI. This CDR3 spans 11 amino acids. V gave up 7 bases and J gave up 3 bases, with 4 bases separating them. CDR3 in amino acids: CASNYYNEQFF. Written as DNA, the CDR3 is TGTGCCAGCAACTACTACAATGAGCAGTTCTTC. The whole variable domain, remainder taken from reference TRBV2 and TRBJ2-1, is EPEVTQTPSHQVTQMGQEVILRCVPISNHLYFYWYRQILGQKVEFLVSFYNNEISEKSEIFDDQFSVERPDGSNFTLKIRSTKLEDSAMYFCASNYYNEQFFGPGTRLTVL.

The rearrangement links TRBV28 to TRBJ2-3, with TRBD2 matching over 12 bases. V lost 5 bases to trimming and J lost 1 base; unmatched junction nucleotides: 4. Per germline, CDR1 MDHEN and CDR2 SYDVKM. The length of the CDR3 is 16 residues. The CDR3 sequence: CASSLAGGLRTDTQYF. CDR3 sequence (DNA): TGTGCCAGCAGTCTAGCGGGGGGGCTTCGCACAGATACGCAGTATTTT.

CDR3 coding DNA: TGTGCCAGCAGTCTCCGGCAGACAAACACTGAAGCTTTCTTT. Residues: CASSLRQTNTEAFF. The chain employs TRBV28 and TRBJ1-1; no clear D gene. Trimming took 5 bases from V and 2 from J, leaving 12 bases between them. Germline assignment: CDR1 MDHEN and CDR2 SYDVKM. The CDR3 is 14 amino acids.

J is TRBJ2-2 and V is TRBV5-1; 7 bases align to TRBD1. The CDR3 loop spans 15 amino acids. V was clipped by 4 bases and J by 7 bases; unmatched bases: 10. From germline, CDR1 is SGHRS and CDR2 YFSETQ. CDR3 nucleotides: TGCGCCAGCAGCCTAGGACAGGTTATCTTCGGGGAGCTGTTTTTT. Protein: CASSLGQVIFGELFF.

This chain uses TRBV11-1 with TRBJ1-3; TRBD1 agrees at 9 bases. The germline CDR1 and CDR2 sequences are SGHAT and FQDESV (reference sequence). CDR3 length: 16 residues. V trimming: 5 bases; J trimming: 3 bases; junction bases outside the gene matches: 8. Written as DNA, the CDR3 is TGTGCCAGCAGCCCGGGACAGGGAAAGGTTGGAAACACCATATATTTT. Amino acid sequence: CASSPGQGKVGNTIYF.

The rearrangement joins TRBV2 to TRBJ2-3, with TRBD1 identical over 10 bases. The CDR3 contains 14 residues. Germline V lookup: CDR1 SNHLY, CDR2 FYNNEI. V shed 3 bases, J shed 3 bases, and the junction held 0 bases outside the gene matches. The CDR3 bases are TGTGCCAGCAGTGAGGACAGGGGGACAGATACGCAGTATTTT. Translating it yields CASSEDRGTDTQYF.

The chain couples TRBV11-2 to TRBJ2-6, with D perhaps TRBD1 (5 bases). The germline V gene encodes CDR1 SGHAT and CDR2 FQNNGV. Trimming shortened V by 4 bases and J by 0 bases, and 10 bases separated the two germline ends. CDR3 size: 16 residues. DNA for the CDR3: TGTGCCAGCAGCTCTGACAGTAACTCTGGGGCCAACGTCCTGACTTTC. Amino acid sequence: CASSSDSNSGANVLTF. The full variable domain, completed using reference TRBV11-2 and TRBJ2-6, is EAGVAQSPRYKIIEKRQSVAFWCNPISGHATLYWYQQILGQGPKLLIQFQNNGVVDDSQLPKDRFSAERLKGVDSTLKIQPAKLEDSAVYLCASSSDSNSGANVLTFGAGSRLTVL.

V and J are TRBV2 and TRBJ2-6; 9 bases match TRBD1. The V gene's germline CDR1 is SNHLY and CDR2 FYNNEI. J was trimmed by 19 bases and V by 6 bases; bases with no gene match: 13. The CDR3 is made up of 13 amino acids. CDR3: CASRIGTGLSTTF. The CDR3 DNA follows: TGTGCCAGCAGAATTGGGACAGGGCTATCAACCACTTTC.